This T cell receptor beta chain was sequenced during a study of blood T cell repertoires in COVID-19. Study context: Spain, Italy and the United States supplied samples that represented acute and convalescent COVID-19. T cells, B-cell-depleted T cells, or PBMCs provided the cDNA or gDNA that served as material.

Methods used by the authors: Researchers report that nucleated cell counts were estimated from reference gene primer amplification. Repertoires were generated with immunoSEQ multiplex PCR, while TCRdb's copy carries only in-frame clones and drops some. D and trimming were read from the DNA, whereas the V and J calls and clone size are those reported in that table. In the table there are roughly 380,000 clones, roughly 85% of which are singletons. Trimming took off 0 bases at V and 6 bases at J, with 8 bases between the two ends. The germline V gene has CDR1 LNHNV and CDR2 YYDKDF (reference sequence). The CDR3 covers 14 residues.

The V call is TRBV15, the J call TRBJ2-2; TRBD1 is a possible D gene (6 bases). This TCR came from a woman aged 18-29 years with acute or convalescent COVID-19. The material sequenced was peripheral blood. The CDR3 loop reads CATSRDRTAGELFF. The CDR3 DNA sequence: TGTGCCACCAGCAGAGATCGGACAGCCGGGGAGCTGTTTTTT.